This T cell receptor (beta chain) was found in a study of blood T cell repertoires in COVID-19. Study as a whole: Whether acute or convalescent, the COVID-19 samples came from the United States, Italy and Spain. PBMCs, B-cell-depleted T cells, or T cells were the source of the cDNA or gDNA that made up the material.

In the original workflow: Nucleated cell number was recorded as an estimate derived from reference gene primer amplification. The assay was immunoSEQ multiplex PCR, and TCRdb's table has in-frame clones only and misses some. Clonal size and the V and J genes are those of that table, whereas D and trimming came from the DNA. This repertoire shows approximately 250,000 clones, approximately 84% found once; its top ten account for 7.5% to 9%. V was clipped by 2 bases and J by 0 bases; unmatched bases: 7. This CDR3 has 18 amino acids. Germline V gives CDR1 MGHRA, CDR2 YSYEKL. Sequencing was carried out using peripheral blood. The clonotype originates from a human donor in a cohort sampled during active COVID-19. The gene calls are TRBV4-1 and TRBJ2-5, with 12 bases matching TRBD2. CDR3 bases: TGCGCCAGCAGCCAAAGTCGGACTAGCGGGGCGAACCAAGAGACCCAGTACTTC. Translation gives CASSQSRTSGANQETQYF.